What follows describes a single TCR beta chain. Its antigen remains unknown. This sample was included in a study of blood T cells in healthy people across ages. This CDR3 region has 17 residues. The germline V gene encodes CDR1 LNHNV and CDR2 YYDKDF (reference sequence). V dropped 1 base and J dropped 5; count of bases not matched to a gene: 11. Study-wide results and caveats: As naive T cell percentage varied, TCR beta diversity correlated strongly with it. Bulk PBMC profiling left naive and antigen-experienced comparisons inconclusive.

For the second PCR, which ran for about 7 to 11 cycles, a sample-barcoded 5' primer and a J-beta primer mix were used. TCRdb re-analysed the 5' RACE reads in MiXCR, keeping a single row per CDR3 protein. Here the sample spans approximately 1,000,000 distinct CDR3 sequences, roughly 45% being singletons. The specimen was blood. This TCR was recovered from a woman in her sixties in good health. The chain combines TRBV15 with TRBJ2-7; 10 bases agree with TRBD2. In DNA, the CDR3 is TGTGCCACCAGCAGAGTGACTAGCGGGTCGGTTTTCAACGAGCAGTACTTC. The encoded protein is CATSRVTSGSVFNEQYF.